The 2 T cell receptor beta chains below all came from one sample that was sequenced in a study of tumor-infiltrating lymphocytes in oesophageal squamous cell carcinoma. Each CDR3 protein gets one entry after TCRdb re-called the PCR reads with MiXCR. Seen here are about 17,000 distinct CDR3 sequences, roughly half observed once, and the top ten hold about 20%. Sequencing was performed on esophageal tumor tissue. The source of these receptors is a male donor with esophageal squamous cell carcinoma.

Worth noting for this clonotype: The junction and the germline gene differ at one end; a read error may be behind it. CDR3 sequence reads: CASSPYSSGGWDEQFF. CDR3 nucleotides: TGTGCTAGCAGCCCCTACTCTAGCGGGGGGTGGGATGAGCAGTTCTTC. The chain couples TRBV7-6 to TRBJ2-5; TRBD2 agrees at 11 bases. Near its end, the DNA agrees better with TRBJ2-1, so the J call may be wrong. The CDR3 is 16 residues long. The germline V gene encodes CDR1 SGHVS and CDR2 FNYEAQ.

This clonotype was detected many times. The rearrangement joins TRBV5-1 to TRBJ2-7; D unresolved. The CDR3 totals 11 residues. Germline assignment: CDR1 SGHRS and CDR2 YFSETQ. V dropped 1 base and J dropped 3 bases, with 2 bases sitting between them. The CDR3 DNA sequence: TGCGCCAGCAGCTTGAACTACGAGCAGTACTTC. Its translation is CASSLNYEQYF.